The entry that follows covers one T cell receptor beta chain sequence. Method: immunoSEQ multiplex PCR; TCRdb's copy keeps in-frame clones and lacks some. Of about 250,000 clones in the sample, roughly nine tenths are singletons; the top ten hold roughly 3%. The data stem from a study of blood T cell repertoires in COVID-19. Study background: In each case, the material was cDNA or gDNA derived from T cells, B-cell-depleted T cells, or PBMCs.

CDR3 length: 14 amino acids. The V gene's germline CDR1 is LNHDA and CDR2 SQIVND (reference sequence). The V and J ends lost 4 bases and 3 bases, in that order; junction bases with no gene match: 5. The sample comprised peripheral blood. This TCR derives from a man aged 18-30 years with active or convalescent COVID-19. The chain couples TRBV19 to TRBJ2-5; TRBD1 matches at 7 bases. In DNA form, the CDR3 reads TGTGCCAGTAGTAAGGACAGGCGTGAAGAGACCCAGTACTTC. Protein sequence: CASSKDRREETQYF.